This T cell receptor beta chain was retrieved from a study of blood T cell repertoires in COVID-19. The protocol was immunoSEQ multiplex PCR, while the TCRdb copy is restricted to in-frame clones and leaves out a portion. The sample holds under 300,000 clones, approximately 90% seen once. Germline assignment: CDR1 SGHRS and CDR2 YFSETQ. CDR3 length: 15 amino acids. Trimming removed 5 bases at V and 6 bases at J, with 18 bases between. The clonotype originates from a man aged 55 to 70 who had recovered from COVID-19. The chain employs TRBV5-1 and TRBJ1-5; D is unresolved. Sequencing used peripheral blood. The CDR3, as DNA: TGCGCCAGCAGAAACACGGTATCTGCGGGTCAGCCCCAGCATTTT. This codes for CASRNTVSAGQPQHF.